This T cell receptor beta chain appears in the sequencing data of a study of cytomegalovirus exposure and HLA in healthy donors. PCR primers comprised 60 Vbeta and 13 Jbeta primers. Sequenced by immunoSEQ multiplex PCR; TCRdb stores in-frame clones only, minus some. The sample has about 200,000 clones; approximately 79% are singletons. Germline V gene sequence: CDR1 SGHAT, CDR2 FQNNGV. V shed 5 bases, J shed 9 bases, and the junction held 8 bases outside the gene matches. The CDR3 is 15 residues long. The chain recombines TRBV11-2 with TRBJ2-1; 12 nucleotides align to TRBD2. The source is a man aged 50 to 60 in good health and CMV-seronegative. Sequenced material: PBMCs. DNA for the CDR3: TGTGCCAGCAGCCCCCGGACTAGCGGGACTAGTGAGCAGTTCTTC. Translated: CASSPRTSGTSEQFF. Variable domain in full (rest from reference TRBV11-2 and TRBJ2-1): EAGVAQSPRYKIIEKRQSVAFWCNPISGHATLYWYQQILGQGPKLLIQFQNNGVVDDSQLPKDRFSAERLKGVDSTLKIQPAKLEDSAVYLCASSPRTSGTSEQFFGPGTRLTVL.